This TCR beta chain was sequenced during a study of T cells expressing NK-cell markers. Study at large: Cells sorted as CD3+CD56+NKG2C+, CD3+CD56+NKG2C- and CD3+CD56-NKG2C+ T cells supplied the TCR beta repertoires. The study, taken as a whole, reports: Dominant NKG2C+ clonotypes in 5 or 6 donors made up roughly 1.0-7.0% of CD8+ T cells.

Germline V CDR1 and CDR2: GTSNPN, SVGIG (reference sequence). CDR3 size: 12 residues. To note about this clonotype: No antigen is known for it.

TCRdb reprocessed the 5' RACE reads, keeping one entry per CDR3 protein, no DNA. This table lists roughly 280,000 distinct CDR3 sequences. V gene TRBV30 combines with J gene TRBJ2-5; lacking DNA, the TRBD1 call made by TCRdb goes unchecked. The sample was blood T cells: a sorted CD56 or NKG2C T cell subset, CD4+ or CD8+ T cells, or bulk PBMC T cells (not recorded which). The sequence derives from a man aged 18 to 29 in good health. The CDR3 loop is CAWHRIQETQYF.